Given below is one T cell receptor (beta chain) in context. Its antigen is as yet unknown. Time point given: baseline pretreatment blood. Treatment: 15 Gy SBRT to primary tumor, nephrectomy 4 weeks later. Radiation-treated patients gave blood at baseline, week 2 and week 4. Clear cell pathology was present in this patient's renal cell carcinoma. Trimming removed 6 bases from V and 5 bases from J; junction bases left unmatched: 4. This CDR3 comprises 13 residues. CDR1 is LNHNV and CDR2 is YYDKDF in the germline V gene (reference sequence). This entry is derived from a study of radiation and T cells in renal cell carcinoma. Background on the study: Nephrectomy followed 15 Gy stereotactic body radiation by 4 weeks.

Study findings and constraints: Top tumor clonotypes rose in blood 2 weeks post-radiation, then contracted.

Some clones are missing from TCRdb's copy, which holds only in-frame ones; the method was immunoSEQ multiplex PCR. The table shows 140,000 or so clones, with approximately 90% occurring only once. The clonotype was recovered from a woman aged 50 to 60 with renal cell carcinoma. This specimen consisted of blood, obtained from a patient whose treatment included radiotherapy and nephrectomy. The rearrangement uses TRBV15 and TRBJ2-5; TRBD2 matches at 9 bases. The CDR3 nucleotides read TGTGCCACCAGTTTAGCGGGGGTGGAGACCCAGTACTTC. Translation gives CATSLAGVETQYF.